This is a list of T cell receptor beta chains from one sample in a study of blood T cell repertoires in COVID-19. Assay: immunoSEQ multiplex PCR; the TCRdb copy retains only in-frame clones and omits some. Among some 200,000 clones, about 85% were seen once, and the ten largest hold more than 9%. Specimen: peripheral blood. These receptors all stem from a woman over 75 with COVID-19, enrolled during active disease. Both conserved end residues are part of each CDR3. Each record gives: V gene, clone size, J gene, D gene, CDR3 DNA, CDR3 protein. The D gene is left open where the match is weak. Clone size is not always given. Where it is, it says once, few, many or a class for expanded clones.

TRBV6-5,.,TRBJ1-4,.,TGTGCCAGCAGTGACTCGGACGGGGTTAATGAAAAACTGTTTTTT,CASSDSDGVNEKLFF
TRBV28,.,TRBJ1-2,.,TGTGCCAGCAGAGAGGGTAATCGAGGCTACACCTTC,CASREGNRGYTF
TRBV27,.,TRBJ1-5,TRBD1,TGTGCCAGCAGTTTGGTTCCAGGGGGTGGCAATCAGCCCCAGCATTTT,CASSLVPGGGNQPQHF
TRBV3-1/TRBV3-2,.,TRBJ2-5,TRBD2,TGTGCCAGCAGCGCCGATCTGCGGTGGCGGGGGGACCAAGAGACCCAGTACTTC,CASSADLRWRGDQETQYF
TRBV4-2,few,TRBJ1-6,.,TGTGCCAGCAGCCCCCGGGAAGGACAGAATAATTCACCCCTCCACTTT,CASSPREGQNNSPLHF
TRBV7-2,.,TRBJ1-3,.,TGTGCCAGCAGCTTAGGGCCCGCTGGACTCTCTGGAAACACCATATATTTT,CASSLGPAGLSGNTIYF
TRBV28,.,TRBJ1-3,TRBD1,TGTGCCAGCATCAGGGGGCAGGGTGGCACCATATATTTT,CASIRGQGGTIYF
TRBV11-2,few,TRBJ1-4,TRBD1,TGTGCCAGCAGCTTAGGGACAGGGAGTGAAAAACTGTTTTTT,CASSLGTGSEKLFF
TRBV11-1,.,TRBJ1-5,.,TGTGCCAGCAGCCCTCAGGGAGGTCAGCCCCAGCATTTT,CASSPQGGQPQHF
TRBV30,.,TRBJ2-4,.,TGTGCCTGGAGCATTCCGGGGACACTAGCCAAAAACATTCAGTACTTC,CAWSIPGTLAKNIQYF
TRBV10-3,.,TRBJ2-5,.,TGTGCCATCAGTGACCCGAAGGAGGGTATATGGAAGACCCAGTACTTC,CAISDPKEGIWKTQYF
TRBV6-5,.,TRBJ2-1,TRBD2,TGTGCCAGCAGTCCACCCCTAGCGGGGGGCGGACAGTTCTTC,CASSPPLAGGGQFF
TRBV7-3,few,TRBJ2-5,.,TGTGCCAGCAGCTTAAACGTATGGGGGGAAGAGACCCAGTACTTC,CASSLNVWGEETQYF
TRBV5-6,.,TRBJ1-5,.,TGTGCCAGCAGCTTGGGTCCAGCGGGTCAGCCCCAGCATTTT,CASSLGPAGQPQHF
TRBV28,.,TRBJ1-2,TRBD1,TGTGCCAGCAGACGACTTCAAGACAGGGTGGGCGGCTACACCTTC,CASRRLQDRVGGYTF
TRBV10-1,.,TRBJ2-2,TRBD2,TGCGCCAGCAGTGAGTTGCGGGGGACCGGGGAGCTGTTTTTT,CASSELRGTGELFF
TRBV10-3,.,TRBJ2-7,.,TGTGCCATCAGTGACCCTATTTCCTACGGGCAGTACTTC,CAISDPISYGQYF
TRBV12-3/TRBV12-4,few,TRBJ1-2,.,TGTGCCAGCAGTCAACAGGGTTACTATGGCTACACCTTC,CASSQQGYYGYTF
TRBV4-2,.,TRBJ2-1,.,TGTGCCAGCAGCCAAGAGGGGGCCTCCTACAATGAGCAGTTCTTC,CASSQEGASYNEQFF
TRBV5-4,.,TRBJ1-1,TRBD1,TGTGCCAGCAGCGGGACAGCCATGAACACTGAAGCTTTCTTT,CASSGTAMNTEAFF
TRBV30,.,TRBJ1-4,.,TGTGCCTGGAGTGCGACGGGTGAAAAACTGTTTTTT,CAWSATGEKLFF
TRBV7-9,many,TRBJ1-6,.,TGTGCCAGCAGCTTAAACGAGGGAACAAAGGGTTCACCCCTCCACTTT,CASSLNEGTKGSPLHF
TRBV2,.,TRBJ2-5,.,TGTGCCAGCAGTGAAGCGCGAACGACGGGGGAGACCCAGTACTTC,CASSEARTTGETQYF
TRBV11-2,few,TRBJ1-2,TRBD1,TGTGCCAGCAGCTTATCCTCCTCGTCAGGGGGCAACTATGGCTACACCTTC,CASSLSSSSGGNYGYTF
TRBV2,.,TRBJ2-3,TRBD2,TGTGCCAGCAGTGACACTAGCGGTGCGGATACGCAGTATTTT,CASSDTSGADTQYF
TRBV4-3,.,TRBJ2-5,TRBD2,TGCGCCAGCAGCCAAGGGACTAGCGGGGTTGGGGAGACCCAGTACTTC,CASSQGTSGVGETQYF
TRBV6-2/TRBV6-3,.,TRBJ2-1,.,TGTGCCAGCAGCCAGCCCTACAATGAGCAGTTCTTC,CASSQPYNEQFF
TRBV5-1,.,TRBJ2-7,.,TGCGCCAGCAGGGAGGTGGCAGAGAGCTCCTACGAGCAGTACTTC,CASREVAESSYEQYF
TRBV6-5,few,TRBJ1-2,.,TGTGCCAGCAGTTACTCGGCCCTCACCTATGGCTACACCTTC,CASSYSALTYGYTF
TRBV10-3,.,TRBJ2-2,TRBD1,TGTGCCATCAGTGGCTCACAGGGGGCCCGGGAGCTGTTTTTT,CAISGSQGARELFF
TRBV5-1,.,TRBJ1-4,.,TGCGCCAGCAGCTCAACAGGGCCCGATGAAAAACTGTTTTTT,CASSSTGPDEKLFF
TRBV9,.,TRBJ2-1,TRBD2,TGTGCCAGCAGCGTAGAGGGTAGCGGGGTCCCCAATGAGCAGTTCTTC,CASSVEGSGVPNEQFF
TRBV5-6,.,TRBJ2-5,TRBD1,TGTGCCAGCAGTCCCACGGGACAGGGCCAAGAGACCCAGTACTTC,CASSPTGQGQETQYF
TRBV28,few,TRBJ2-7,.,TGTGCCAGCAGTCCCAGGGCAGGGATGGGCTCCTACGAGCAGTACTTC,CASSPRAGMGSYEQYF
TRBV5-5,.,TRBJ1-4,TRBD1,TGTGCCAGCAGCTCCGGGACAGGGAATGAAAAACTGTTTTTT,CASSSGTGNEKLFF
TRBV11-2,few,TRBJ2-5,.,TGTGCCAGCAGTTACGGGGGAATGGAGACCCAGTACTTC,CASSYGGMETQYF
TRBV3-1/TRBV3-2,few,TRBJ2-5,.,.,CASSILGDQETQYF
TRBV6-2/TRBV6-3,once,TRBJ2-7,.,TGTGCCAGCAGTTTCGCAGGGACCTACGAGCAGTACTTC,CASSFAGTYEQYF
TRBV5-1,.,TRBJ2-5,TRBD1,TGCGCCAGCAGCTTTGGACAGGGCGGGGAGACCCAGTACTTC,CASSFGQGGETQYF
TRBV14,.,TRBJ1-4,.,TGTGCCAGCAGCCGCTCGACAGCGGGTGAAAAACTGTTTTTT,CASSRSTAGEKLFF
TRBV30,.,TRBJ1-1,.,TGTGCCTGGAGTGTGGGGATGGGGAGCACTGAAGCTTTCTTT,CAWSVGMGSTEAFF